These 26 T cell receptor beta chains share one sample of origin, sequenced in a study of T cells in Graves' hyperthyroidism and ophthalmopathy. RNA transcripts served as the template for amplifying TCR beta CDR3 regions. Carried out on the TCR CDR3, a first-round RT-PCR used the HTBI primer set. Via MiXCR, TCRdb re-called the multiplex PCR reads, giving one row per CDR3 protein. Of about 290,000 distinct CDR3 sequences detected, around a fifth appear once; the ten largest clones hold less than 40%. Sequencing was performed on blood. The receptors here all came from a man aged 50 or older with Graves' ophthalmopathy.

The genes are TRBV5-1 and TRBJ2-5, with unresolved D. V lost 3 bases, J lost 0 bases, and 9 bases lay in between. Germline lookup yields CDR1 SGHRS and CDR2 YFSETQ. This CDR3 has 14 residues. The CDR3 DNA reads as TGCGCCAGCAGCTCCGGTTTGTACCAAGAGACCCAGTACTTC. It specifies CASSSGLYQETQYF.

This chain connects TRBV29-1 to TRBJ2-1, with D possibly being TRBD1 (6 bases). Germline CDR1 reads SQVTM; CDR2 reads ANQGSEA. The CDR3 is 13 amino acids. V was trimmed by 6 bases and J by 3 bases, leaving 12 bases between them. This CDR3 is CSVDRTYYNEQFF. CDR3 nucleotides: TGCAGCGTCGACAGGACTTACTACAATGAGCAGTTCTTC.

The gene calls are TRBV14 and TRBJ2-7; possibly TRBD2 for D (5 bases). This CDR3 has 13 residues. In germline, CDR1 is SGHDN, CDR2 FVKESK. Trimming took off 3 bases at V and 3 bases at J, with 9 bases between the two ends. The CDR3 loop reads CASSHLRDYEQYF. CDR3 DNA: TGTGCCAGCAGCCACCTTCGGGACTACGAGCAGTACTTC.

There are a few counts of this clonotype. An end of the junction does not agree with germline; a read error may underlie this. The chain combines TRBV2 with TRBJ2-1; D is possibly TRBD1 or TRBD2 (5 bases each). Per germline, CDR1 SNHLY and CDR2 FYNNEI. This CDR3 has 14 amino acids. Written as DNA, the CDR3 is TGTGCCAGCAGGGTCCGGCCCGGGACCGAAAACAGGATCTTC. This encodes CASRVRPGTENRIF.

This clonotype has only one observation. The junction shows a germline mismatch at one end, possibly a read error. The chain is built from TRBV7-9 and TRBJ1-1; D is undetermined. Germline CDR1 SEHNR, CDR2 FQNEAQ (reference sequence). This CDR3 region has 14 residues. The CDR3 loop is CTSTPNPLGYEAFF. As DNA, the CDR3 is TGTACCAGTACGCCAAATCCACTAGGATATGAAGCTTTCTTT.

This clonotype was seen more than once but under ten times. The gene calls are TRBV20-1 and TRBJ2-1; 8 bases are a match to TRBD1. Trimming removed 2 bases from V and 13 bases from J; junction bases left unmatched: 10. Per the germline V gene, CDR1 is DFQATT and CDR2 is SNEGSKA (reference sequence). This CDR3 has 13 amino acids. In DNA form, the CDR3 reads TGCAGTGCTAGATCGACAGGGGAAAGGCGCCAGTTCTTC. This codes for CSARSTGERRQFF.

This clonotype was detected many times. The rearrangement links TRBV27 to TRBJ2-7, with D possibly matching TRBD2 (5 bases). Trimming cost V 5 bases and J 3 bases, with 20 bases left between them. CDR3 length: 16 amino acids. In germline, CDR1 is MNHEY, CDR2 SMNVEV (reference sequence). CDR3 residues: CASSPNPLLLGYEQYF. DNA for the CDR3: TGTGCCAGCAGTCCGAACCCTTTGCTACTAGGCTACGAGCAGTACTTC.

The chain combines TRBV5-1 with TRBJ2-1; D is possibly TRBD1 or TRBD2 (5 bases each). Germline V lookup: CDR1 SGHRS, CDR2 YFSETQ. The CDR3 runs 15 residues. V shed 0 bases and J shed 6 bases, with 13 bases lying between them. CDR3 sequence: CASSLAVLGVNEQFF. CDR3 nucleotides: TGCGCCAGCAGCTTGGCCGTACTGGGGGTCAATGAGCAGTTCTTC. Based on the CDR3 plus reference TRBV5-1 and TRBJ2-1, the full variable domain is KAGVTQTPRYLIKTRGQQVTLSCSPISGHRSVSWYQQTPGQGLQFLFEYFSETQRNKGNFPGRFSGRQFSNSRSEMNVSTLELGDSALYLCASSLAVLGVNEQFFGPGTRLTVL.

This clonotype was counted many times. This chain connects TRBV18 to TRBJ1-2, with 8 bases fitting TRBD1. With V trimmed by 3 bases and J by 6 bases, 0 bases remained unmatched. There are 12 residues in the CDR3. CDR1 is KGHSH and CDR2 is LQKENI in the germline V gene. CDR3 residues: CASSPTGDGYTF. The CDR3 DNA follows: TGTGCCAGCTCACCGACAGGGGATGGCTACACCTTC.

This clonotype was recorded many times. The CDR3 reads CASSLNRYEQYF. The DNA for the CDR3 is TGCGCCAGCAGCTTGAACCGCTACGAGCAGTACTTC. The chain employs TRBV5-1 and TRBJ2-7; D uncertain. Germline V CDR1 and CDR2: SGHRS, YFSETQ. This CDR3 has 12 amino acids. The V and J ends lost 1 base and 3 bases respectively, with 5 bases between them.

The chain joins TRBV7-9 to TRBJ2-7; 9 bases are shared with TRBD2. V lost 4 bases, J lost 4 bases, and 8 bases stayed unmatched. This CDR3 spans 15 amino acids. Germline V gene data show CDR1 as SEHNR and CDR2 as FQNEAQ (reference sequence). This CDR3 is CASSSYSGSGYEQYF. The CDR3 DNA reads as TGTGCCAGCAGCTCTTATAGCGGGAGTGGGTACGAGCAGTACTTC.

This clonotype came up many times. J is TRBJ1-6 and V is TRBV19, with 10 bases lining up with TRBD1. The CDR3 runs 15 residues. The V and J ends lost 6 bases and 14 bases, in that order; junction bases with no gene match: 13. CDR1 is LNHDA and CDR2 is SQIVND in the germline V gene (reference sequence). CDR3 in amino acids: CASRADRGTYGALHF. In DNA form, the CDR3 reads TGTGCCAGTAGAGCGGACAGGGGGACATACGGAGCCCTCCACTTT.

This chain links TRBV30 with TRBJ1-4; no definite D call. Trimming left V 3 bases short and J 7 bases short, with 6 bases between. This CDR3 spans 11 amino acids. Germline assignment: CDR1 GTSNPN and CDR2 SVGIG (reference sequence). In DNA, the CDR3 is TGTGCCTGGAGATCCCTTGAAAAACTGTTTTTT. Translation gives CAWRSLEKLFF. Full variable domain (rest looked up from reference TRBV30 and TRBJ1-4): SQTIHQWPATLVQPVGSPLSLECTVEGTSNPNLYWYRQAAGRGLQLLFYSVGIGQISSEVPQNLSASRPQDRQFILSSKKLLLSDSGFYLCAWRSLEKLFFGSGTQLSVL.

The chain has TRBV4-1 and TRBJ2-1; 15 nucleotides line up with TRBD2. Germline trimming cut 1 base from V and 2 bases from J; bases unmatched to any gene: 0. CDR3 length equals 17 residues. Germline loops: CDR1 MGHRA, CDR2 YSYEKL. CDR3 residues: CASSQGTSGRAYNEQFF. Written as DNA, the CDR3 is TGCGCCAGCAGCCAAGGGACTAGCGGGAGGGCCTACAATGAGCAGTTCTTC.

This clonotype was picked up many times. The chain couples TRBV20-1 to TRBJ2-3; 13 bases align to TRBD2. CDR3 size: 15 residues. With 1 base clipped from V and 5 bases from J, the junction kept 3 bases outside the gene matches. Germline loops: CDR1 DFQATT, CDR2 SNEGSKA (reference sequence). The CDR3 DNA follows: TGCAGTGCTAGAGGACTAGCGGGAGGTAAAGATACGCAGTATTTT. As protein: CSARGLAGGKDTQYF.

Only a few counts were recorded for this clonotype. The chain combines TRBV9 with TRBJ1-1; perhaps TRBD1 as D (5 bases). This CDR3 has 15 amino acids. Germline loops: CDR1 SGDLS, CDR2 YYNGEE. The V and J ends lost 4 bases and 4 bases respectively, with 17 bases between them. The chain's CDR3 is CASSPETNRRTEAFF. The CDR3, as DNA: TGTGCCAGCAGCCCAGAAACAAACAGGCGCACTGAAGCTTTCTTT.

The chain couples TRBV10-3 to TRBJ2-1, with a weak D call TRBD1 (5 bases). The germline V gene has CDR1 ENHRY and CDR2 SYGVKD. V gave up 3 bases and J gave up 9 bases, with 9 bases separating them. The CDR3 spans 12 residues. The CDR3 loop reads CAISDLQGEQFF. CDR3 bases: TGTGCCATCAGTGACCTTCAGGGTGAGCAGTTCTTC.

This clonotype was seen a few times. This sequence joins TRBV5-5 and TRBJ2-7; tentatively, D is TRBD2 (6 bases). The CDR3 runs to 17 residues. The germline gives CDR1 SGHKS, CDR2 YYEKEE (reference sequence). Trimming removed 3 bases at V and 2 bases at J, with 21 bases between. CDR3 nucleotide sequence: TGTGCCAGCAGCTCAGGGCCGGGAGAATCTTTCCCCTACGAGCAGTACTTC. As protein: CASSSGPGESFPYEQYF.

This sequence joins TRBV29-1 and TRBJ2-1, with a weak D call TRBD1 (5 bases). The germline gives CDR1 SQVTM, CDR2 ANQGSEA. The CDR3 has 14 residues. With 3 bases removed from V and 2 bases from J, the gap between germline ends came to 11 bases. This chain's CDR3 is CSVDIRGTYNEQFF. CDR3 DNA sequence: TGCAGCGTTGACATAAGGGGTACCTACAATGAGCAGTTCTTC.

The chain carries TRBV4-2 and TRBJ2-7; TRBD2 matches at 10 bases. J was trimmed by 3 bases and V by 0 bases; bases with no gene match: 5. Germline CDR1 and CDR2: LGHNA and YNFKEQ. There are 16 residues in the CDR3. CDR3 loop: CASSQEEEREGYEQYF. Written as DNA, the CDR3 is TGTGCCAGCAGCCAAGAGGAGGAGCGGGAGGGCTACGAGCAGTACTTC.

This clonotype showed up many times. This chain joins TRBV9 and TRBJ2-7; 8 nucleotides match TRBD1. Germline CDR1 SGDLS, CDR2 YYNGEE. The CDR3 is 14 amino acids. Losses at the gene ends were 0 bases for V and 7 bases for J; bases not matched to a gene: 6. As DNA, the CDR3 is TGTGCCAGCAGCGTAGATCAGGGGGCGGGAGAGCAGTACTTC. This gives the protein CASSVDQGAGEQYF.

The chain couples TRBV12-3 or TRBV12-4 to TRBJ2-1; TRBD1 agrees at 8 bases. The DNA end is a closer match to TRBJ2-7, so the J assignment may be wrong. There are 16 residues in the CDR3. As DNA, the CDR3 is TGTGCCAGCAGTTCGAACAGGGGGAGCTCCTACAATGAGCAGTACTTC. This codes for CASSSNRGSSYNEQYF.

In the case of this clonotype: A single base separates this from a much larger clone, so it may be a read error. The chain joins TRBV20-1 to TRBJ2-1; D is possibly TRBD2 (5 bases). CDR1 and CDR2 (germline): DFQATT, SNEGSKA (reference sequence). V gave up 7 bases and J gave up 5 bases, with 15 bases separating them. This CDR3 is 13 amino acids long. This CDR3 is CSETSGVDNEQFF. For the CDR3, the DNA is TGCAGTGAAACCTCCGGGGTGGACAATGAGCAGTTCTTC.

The table lists this clonotype with a few counts. V usage is TRBV18 and J usage is TRBJ2-1, with D maybe TRBD2 (6 bases). This CDR3 has 15 residues. Germline V lookup: CDR1 KGHSH, CDR2 LQKENI. Trimming removed 3 bases from V and 8 bases from J, with 17 bases in between. CDR3 nucleotide sequence: TGTGCCAGCTCACCGACTAGGTTAGTTAATGATGAGCAGTTCTTC. It specifies CASSPTRLVNDEQFF.

J is TRBJ2-7 and V is TRBV15, with 7 bases that match TRBD2. This CDR3 contains 14 residues. Germline V gives CDR1 LNHNV, CDR2 YYDKDF (reference sequence). With 8 bases clipped from V and 3 bases from J, the junction kept 10 bases outside the gene matches. CDR3 nucleotides: TGTGCCACCGGCTCTTACAGCGGGGTCTACGAGCAGTACTTC. Translation: CATGSYSGVYEQYF.

A few counts support this clonotype. The chain joins TRBV24-1 to TRBJ2-7; D unclear. From germline, CDR1 is KGHDR and CDR2 SFDVKD. This CDR3 has 13 residues. V gave up 5 bases and J gave up 4 bases, with 11 bases separating them. This chain's CDR3 is CATSAGWQYEQYF. The CDR3 bases are TGTGCCACCAGTGCCGGATGGCAGTACGAGCAGTACTTC.